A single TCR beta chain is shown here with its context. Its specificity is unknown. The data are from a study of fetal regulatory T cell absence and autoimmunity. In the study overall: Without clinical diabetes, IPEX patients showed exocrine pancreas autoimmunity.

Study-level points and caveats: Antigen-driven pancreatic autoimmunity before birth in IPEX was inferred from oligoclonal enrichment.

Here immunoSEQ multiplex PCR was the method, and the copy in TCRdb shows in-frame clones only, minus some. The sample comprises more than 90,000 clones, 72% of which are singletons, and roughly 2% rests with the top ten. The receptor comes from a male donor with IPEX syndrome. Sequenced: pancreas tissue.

In nucleotides, the CDR3 is TGTGCCAGCAGCTGGGGGACTAGCCGGGATGAGCAGTTCTTC. It yields the protein CASSWGTSRDEQFF. The chain links TRBV11-3 to TRBJ2-1, with 9 bases matching TRBD2. Losses at the gene ends were 4 bases for V and 8 bases for J; bases not matched to a gene: 6. The CDR3 contains 14 residues. Germline V lookup: CDR1 SGHNT, CDR2 YENEEA.